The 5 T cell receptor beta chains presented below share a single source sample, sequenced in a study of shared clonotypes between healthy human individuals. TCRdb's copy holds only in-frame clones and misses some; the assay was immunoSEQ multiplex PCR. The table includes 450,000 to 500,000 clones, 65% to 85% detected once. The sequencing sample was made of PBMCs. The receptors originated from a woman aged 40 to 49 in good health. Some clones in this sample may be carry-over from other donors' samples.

CDR3 nucleotide sequence: TGTGCCAGCTCACCGACGGCTTACTTTGAAGCTTTCTTT. Protein sequence: CASSPTAYFEAFF. The chain links TRBV18 to TRBJ1-1; D unresolved. Trimming took off 3 bases at V and 7 bases at J, with 12 bases between the two ends. The germline V gene encodes CDR1 KGHSH and CDR2 LQKENI. CDR3 length: 13 amino acids. The full variable domain, its missing parts supplied by reference TRBV18 and TRBJ1-1, is NAGVMQNPRHLVRRRGQEARLRCSPMKGHSHVYWYRQLPEEGLKFMVYLQKENIIDESGMPKERFSAEFPKEGPSILRIQQVVRGDSAAYFCASSPTAYFEAFFGQGTRLTVV.

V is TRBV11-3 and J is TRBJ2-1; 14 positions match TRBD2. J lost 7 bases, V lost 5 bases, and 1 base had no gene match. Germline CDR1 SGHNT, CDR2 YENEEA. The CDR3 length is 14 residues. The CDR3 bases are TGTGCCAGCAGCGGACTAGCGGGAGGTAATGAGCAGTTCTTC. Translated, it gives CASSGLAGGNEQFF.

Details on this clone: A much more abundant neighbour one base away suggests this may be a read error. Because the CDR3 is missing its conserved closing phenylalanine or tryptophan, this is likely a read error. The CDR3 reads CASRPGTGEGSYEQYI. CDR3 nucleotides: TGTGCCAGTAGACCCGGGACAGGGGAAGGGTCCTACGAGCAGTACATC. The chain uses TRBV19 and TRBJ2-7, with 10 bases fitting TRBD1. The V gene end was trimmed by 6 bases and the J gene end by 1 base; junction bases not matched to a gene: 9. Germline CDR1 reads LNHDA; CDR2 reads SQIVND (reference sequence). The CDR3 totals 16 residues.

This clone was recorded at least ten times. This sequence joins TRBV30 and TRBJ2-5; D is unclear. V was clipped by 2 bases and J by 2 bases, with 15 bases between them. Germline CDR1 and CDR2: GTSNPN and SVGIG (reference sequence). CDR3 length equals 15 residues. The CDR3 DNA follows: TGTGCCTGGAGTCAATTAGTGGGGTATCAAGAGACCCAGTACTTC. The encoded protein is CAWSQLVGYQETQYF.

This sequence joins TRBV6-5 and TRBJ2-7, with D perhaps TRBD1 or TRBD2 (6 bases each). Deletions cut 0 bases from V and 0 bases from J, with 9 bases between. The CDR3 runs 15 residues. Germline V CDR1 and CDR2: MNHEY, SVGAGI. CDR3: CASSYSRGRSYEQYF. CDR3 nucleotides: TGTGCCAGCAGTTACTCCCGGGGGCGCTCCTACGAGCAGTACTTC.